This is a list of T cell receptor beta chains from one sample in a study of CD8 T cells in ankylosing spondylitis. TCRdb called the 5' RACE reads again in MiXCR, with one record for every CDR3 protein. The sample shows 400,000 to 450,000 distinct CDR3 sequences, under 20% of them seen only once. The sample comprised blood, either unsorted or a sorted T cell fraction (not recorded which). The receptor source for this set is a male donor with ankylosing spondylitis. Each CDR3 is given with its conserved first and last residue. The order of the fields is D gene, clone size, CDR3 length, V gene, J gene, CDR3 DNA, CDR3 protein. The D gene is left open where the match is weak. Size is stated for part of the rows, as once, few or many counts, or as a class when the clone is expanded.

D gene: .; clone size: .; CDR3 length: 15; V gene: TRBV5-1; J gene: TRBJ2-5; CDR3 DNA: TGCGCCAGCAGCTCAAGTCTACGCTACCAAGAGACCCAGTACTTC; CDR3 protein: CASSSSLRYQETQYF
D gene: .; clone size: many; CDR3 length: 15; V gene: TRBV12-3/TRBV12-4; J gene: TRBJ2-1; CDR3 DNA: TGTGCCAGCAGTCCCTCAGGAGGGACGGACAATGAGCAGTTCTTC; CDR3 protein: CASSPSGGTDNEQFF
D gene: TRBD2; clone size: .; CDR3 length: 16; V gene: TRBV20-1; J gene: TRBJ2-1; CDR3 DNA: TGCAGTGCTACCCGTCCGGGACTAGCGGGAGAGAATGAGCAGTTCTTC; CDR3 protein: CSATRPGLAGENEQFF
D gene: .; clone size: few; CDR3 length: 13; V gene: TRBV19; J gene: TRBJ1-1; CDR3 DNA: TGTGCCAGTAGTATGGTACTGAACACTGAAGCTTTCTTT; CDR3 protein: CASSMVLNTEAFF
D gene: .; clone size: .; CDR3 length: 15; V gene: TRBV7-9; J gene: TRBJ2-3; CDR3 DNA: TGTGCCAGCAGCCCTCGAGGGGGGGAGACAGATACGCAGTATTTT; CDR3 protein: CASSPRGGETDTQYF
D gene: TRBD2; clone size: many; CDR3 length: 16; V gene: TRBV12-3/TRBV12-4; J gene: TRBJ2-7; CDR3 DNA: TGTGCCAGCAGTCTAGGACTAGCGGGGGACCTGGCCGAGCAGTACTTC; CDR3 protein: CASSLGLAGDLAEQYF
D gene: .; clone size: few; CDR3 length: 14; V gene: TRBV7-8; J gene: TRBJ2-7; CDR3 DNA: TGTGCCAGCAGCTTACAACAGTACTGGTACGAGCAGTACTTC; CDR3 protein: CASSLQQYWYEQYF
D gene: .; clone size: .; CDR3 length: 15; V gene: TRBV7-2; J gene: TRBJ2-1; CDR3 DNA: TGTGCCAGCAGCCTATTTACCAGCTCCTACAATGAGCAGTTCTTC; CDR3 protein: CASSLFTSSYNEQFF
D gene: .; clone size: .; CDR3 length: 13; V gene: TRBV3-1; J gene: TRBJ2-3; CDR3 DNA: TGTGCCAGCAGAGAGTACCAGGGGGATACGCAGTATTTT; CDR3 protein: CASREYQGDTQYF
D gene: .; clone size: .; CDR3 length: 18; V gene: TRBV6-2/TRBV6-3; J gene: TRBJ2-7; CDR3 DNA: TGTGCCAGCAGTTACGACGTGGAGGCCACTCTTAGCTCCTACGAGCAGTACTTC; CDR3 protein: CASSYDVEATLSSYEQYF
D gene: TRBD1; clone size: few; CDR3 length: 14; V gene: TRBV12-3/TRBV12-4; J gene: TRBJ1-5; CDR3 DNA: TGTGCCACCGCCGTAGGGGGCTGGTATCAGCCCCAGCATTTT; CDR3 protein: CATAVGGWYQPQHF
D gene: .; clone size: .; CDR3 length: 14; V gene: TRBV6-1; J gene: TRBJ1-1; CDR3 DNA: TGTGCCAGCACCATAACCGGACAGCAACTTGAAGCTTTCTTT; CDR3 protein: CASTITGQQLEAFF
D gene: .; clone size: few; CDR3 length: 16; V gene: TRBV12-3/TRBV12-4; J gene: TRBJ2-7; CDR3 DNA: TGTGCCAGCAGTGGAAGAGGGTCCTCCCTAACCTACGAGCAGTACTTC; CDR3 protein: CASSGRGSSLTYEQYF
D gene: TRBD2; clone size: .; CDR3 length: 18; V gene: TRBV5-1; J gene: TRBJ2-4; CDR3 DNA: TGCGCCAGCTACCCGATACCGATAAGCGGGGGTGAATCAAACATTCAGTACTTC; CDR3 protein: CASYPIPISGGESNIQYF
D gene: .; clone size: .; CDR3 length: 14; V gene: TRBV9; J gene: TRBJ2-4; CDR3 DNA: TGTGCCAGCAGCCCGAACCGGGTCAAAAACATTCAGTACTTC; CDR3 protein: CASSPNRVKNIQYF
D gene: .; clone size: few; CDR3 length: 19; V gene: TRBV6-5; J gene: TRBJ1-6; CDR3 DNA: TGTGCCAGCAGTTACTCTACCAAAGGGGCAGGGGATGGCAATTCACCCCTCCACTTT; CDR3 protein: CASSYSTKGAGDGNSPLHF
D gene: .; clone size: .; CDR3 length: 14; V gene: TRBV3-1; J gene: TRBJ1-2; CDR3 DNA: TGTGCCAGCAGCCAAGATAGGGCCATCTATGGCTACACCTTC; CDR3 protein: CASSQDRAIYGYTF
D gene: .; clone size: few; CDR3 length: 15; V gene: TRBV20-1; J gene: TRBJ1-5; CDR3 DNA: TGCAGTGCTAGTGACCCCAACAGTCCCAATCAGCCCCAGCATTTT; CDR3 protein: CSASDPNSPNQPQHF
D gene: .; clone size: .; CDR3 length: 14; V gene: TRBV6-2/TRBV6-3; J gene: TRBJ1-2; CDR3 DNA: TGTGCCAGCAGTTACGACGCAAGGAGCTATGGCTACACCTTC; CDR3 protein: CASSYDARSYGYTF
D gene: .; clone size: once; CDR3 length: 15; V gene: TRBV7-2; J gene: TRBJ2-7; CDR3 DNA: TGTGCCAGCAGCTTAGCAGGCGGTTTCAAAAGCGAGCAGTACTTC; CDR3 protein: CASSLAGGFKSEQYF
D gene: TRBD1; clone size: few; CDR3 length: 13; V gene: TRBV12-3/TRBV12-4; J gene: TRBJ1-2; CDR3 DNA: TGTGCCAGCGGAGCGGGACAGGGCTATGGCTACACCTTC; CDR3 protein: CASGAGQGYGYTF
D gene: .; clone size: .; CDR3 length: 16; V gene: TRBV10-3; J gene: TRBJ1-1; CDR3 DNA: TGTGCCATCTCGGAGGGCAGGGAGGGTATGAACACTGAAGCTTTCTTT; CDR3 protein: CAISEGREGMNTEAFF
D gene: .; clone size: .; CDR3 length: 15; V gene: TRBV6-2/TRBV6-3; J gene: TRBJ2-7; CDR3 DNA: TGTGCCAGCAGTTACCGGCCCCTTGGAACCTACGAGCAGTACTTC; CDR3 protein: CASSYRPLGTYEQYF
D gene: TRBD1; clone size: many; CDR3 length: 16; V gene: TRBV20-1; J gene: TRBJ1-5; CDR3 DNA: TGCAGTGCTACCCTGACAGGGGTCGGAAACAATCAGCCCCAGCATTTT; CDR3 protein: CSATLTGVGNNQPQHF
D gene: TRBD1; clone size: .; CDR3 length: 13; V gene: TRBV13; J gene: TRBJ2-5; CDR3 DNA: TGTGCCAGCAGCGACGACAGGGGGGAGACCCAGTACTTC; CDR3 protein: CASSDDRGETQYF
D gene: TRBD2; clone size: .; CDR3 length: 16; V gene: TRBV5-1; J gene: TRBJ2-7; CDR3 DNA: TGCGCCAGCAGCGAGGGAGGGATGACGGCAGCCTACGAGCAGTACTTC; CDR3 protein: CASSEGGMTAAYEQYF
D gene: .; clone size: .; CDR3 length: 18; V gene: TRBV5-1; J gene: TRBJ1-1; CDR3 DNA: TGCGCCAGCAGCTTGTTGAGGGAATGGGCCGGGCCGAACACTGAAGCTTTCTTT; CDR3 protein: CASSLLREWAGPNTEAFF
D gene: TRBD1; clone size: few; CDR3 length: 14; V gene: TRBV6-1; J gene: TRBJ1-4; CDR3 DNA: TGTGCCAGCAGCTTGACAGGGAACCATGAAAAACTGTTTTTT; CDR3 protein: CASSLTGNHEKLFF
D gene: .; clone size: many; CDR3 length: 14; V gene: TRBV12-3/TRBV12-4; J gene: TRBJ1-1; CDR3 DNA: TGTGCCAGCACCTTGGGGGGAGCCGGGACTGAAGCTTTCTTT; CDR3 protein: CASTLGGAGTEAFF
D gene: .; clone size: few; CDR3 length: 13; V gene: TRBV2; J gene: TRBJ1-5; CDR3 DNA: TGTGCCACCCGGGGGGAGAAGAATCAGCCCCAGCATTTT; CDR3 protein: CATRGEKNQPQHF
D gene: .; clone size: .; CDR3 length: 15; V gene: TRBV5-1; J gene: TRBJ1-1; CDR3 DNA: TGCGCCAGCAGCTTGGGGTACAGAGGGAACACTGAAGCTTTCTTT; CDR3 protein: CASSLGYRGNTEAFF
D gene: TRBD2; clone size: few; CDR3 length: 16; V gene: TRBV7-6; J gene: TRBJ2-5; CDR3 DNA: TGTGCCAGCAGCTTAGAAGGGCGGGAGGGCCGAGAGACCCAGTACTTC; CDR3 protein: CASSLEGREGRETQYF
D gene: .; clone size: few; CDR3 length: 15; V gene: TRBV7-2; J gene: TRBJ1-3; CDR3 DNA: TGTGCCAGCAGCCCTCTAAACTGGGCCGGAAACACCATATATTTT; CDR3 protein: CASSPLNWAGNTIYF
D gene: TRBD2; clone size: .; CDR3 length: 15; V gene: TRBV15; J gene: TRBJ2-5; CDR3 DNA: TGTGCCACCTCCCGAGCGGGGAGAACACAAGAGACCCAGTACTTC; CDR3 protein: CATSRAGRTQETQYF
D gene: TRBD1; clone size: few; CDR3 length: 13; V gene: TRBV6-1; J gene: TRBJ1-3; CDR3 DNA: TGTGCCAGTCGACAGGGAGGAGGAAACACCATATATTTT; CDR3 protein: CASRQGGGNTIYF
D gene: TRBD2; clone size: few; CDR3 length: 15; V gene: TRBV10-2; J gene: TRBJ2-1; CDR3 DNA: TGCGCCAGCAGTGATGGGCGGGGGGGTTTAGGTGAGCAGTTCTTC; CDR3 protein: CASSDGRGGLGEQFF